This T cell receptor (beta chain) was identified during a study of cytomegalovirus exposure and HLA in healthy donors. Findings of the study overall: In an earlier analysis, most TCR beta V segments were productive about 90% or about 30% of the time.

Primers for the PCR totalled 60 Vbeta and 13 Jbeta. The data were produced by immunoSEQ multiplex PCR, yet TCRdb's version contains in-frame clones alone and is incomplete. This sample carries more than 150,000 clones, 65% to 85% of them seen once, and the ten largest clones take approximately 3.9%. To note about this clone: What it binds is unknown.

Germline V gives CDR1 SGHAT, CDR2 FQNNGV. V lost 3 bases and J 8 bases, leaving 10 bases between the germline ends. The CDR3 consists of 12 residues. The sample consisted of PBMCs. This sequence was found in a man aged 45-65 years in good health and CMV-seronegative. The chain employs TRBV11-2 and TRBJ1-2; D unclear. The CDR3 reads CASSFGLGGYTF. The CDR3 region has the DNA TGTGCCAGCAGCTTCGGTCTAGGCGGCTACACCTTC.